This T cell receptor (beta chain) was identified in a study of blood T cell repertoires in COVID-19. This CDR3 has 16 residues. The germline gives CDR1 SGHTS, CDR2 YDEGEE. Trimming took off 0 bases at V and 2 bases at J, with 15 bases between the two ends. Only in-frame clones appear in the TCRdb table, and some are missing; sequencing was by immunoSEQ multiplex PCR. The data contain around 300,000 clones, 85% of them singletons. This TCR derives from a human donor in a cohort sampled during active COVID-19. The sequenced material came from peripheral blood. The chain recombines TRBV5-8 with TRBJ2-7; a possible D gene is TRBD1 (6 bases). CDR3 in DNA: TGTGCCAGCAGCTTGGGCAACAGGGTTATCCCCTACGAGCAGTACTTC. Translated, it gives CASSLGNRVIPYEQYF.